This T cell receptor beta chain was sequenced in a study of CD8+ T cells in alopecia areata. Broader study findings: Greater clonality was observed in lesional scalp samples, especially alopecia totalis/universalis, versus normal scalp.

Concerning this clone: As yet, its antigen is unknown.

V lost 6 bases to trimming and J lost 1 base, with 13 bases between them. Germline V gives CDR1 LNHDA, CDR2 SQIVND (reference sequence). CDR3 length equals 15 residues. Specified treatment: oral pan-JAK inhibitor, 5-10 mg twice daily. Following RNA extraction, reverse transcription yielded cDNA that acted as the sequencing template. Assay used: immunoSEQ multiplex PCR; TCRdb lists only in-frame clones, some missing. This sample has around 200,000 clones; around 60% occur once, and the top ten carry roughly 12%. This sequence joins TRBV19 and TRBJ2-1, with D maybe TRBD1 (6 bases). This TCR was sampled from a human donor with alopecia areata. Material: CD8+ T cells sorted from blood, obtained at week 24, from a patient treated with tofacitinib. Here the CDR3 DNA reads TGTGCCAGTAGCCTACAGGGAAGTTCCTACAATGAGCAGTTCTTC. It specifies CASSLQGSSYNEQFF.